The present TCR beta chain was sequenced within a study of blood T cell repertoires in COVID-19. With 1 base removed from V and 0 bases from J, the gap between germline ends came to 9 bases. The V gene's germline CDR1 is GTSNPN and CDR2 SVGIG (reference sequence). The length of the CDR3 is 14 residues. Profiling relied on immunoSEQ multiplex PCR, and the TCRdb table lists in-frame clones only, not all of them. The sample shows fewer than 200,000 clones, around 87% of them seen only once. The source of this sequence is a woman in her 70s with COVID-19, enrolled during active disease. The genes are TRBV30 and TRBJ1-2; D not resolved. The sequenced sample consisted of peripheral blood. The CDR3: CAWSGGGPNYGYTF. The CDR3 nucleotides are TGTGCCTGGAGTGGCGGAGGGCCTAACTATGGCTACACCTTC. Variable domain in full (rest from reference TRBV30 and TRBJ1-2): SQTIHQWPATLVQPVGSPLSLECTVEGTSNPNLYWYRQAAGRGLQLLFYSVGIGQISSEVPQNLSASRPQDRQFILSSKKLLLSDSGFYLCAWSGGGPNYGYTFGSGTRLTVV.